What follows is one T cell receptor (beta chain) and its context. The data were obtained in a study of blood T cells in healthy people across ages. Together with a sample-barcoded 5' primer, a J-beta primer mix was included in a second PCR lasting about 6 to 11 cycles. TCRdb reanalysed the 5' RACE reads using MiXCR and keeps one entry per CDR3 protein. This sample has fewer than 1,200,000 distinct CDR3 sequences, with approximately 25% found just once. Trimming at V came to 5 bases and at J to 6 bases, leaving 5 bases not matched to a gene. Per the germline V gene, CDR1 is SGHAT and CDR2 is FQNNGV. The CDR3 extends over 15 amino acids. These data are also associated with another study on T cells of mothers and their children. That study adds: Mothers and children who were related shared slightly more overlap than unrelated pairs, but not significantly more.

Sample: blood. The gene calls are TRBV11-2 and TRBJ1-4; 11 bases align to TRBD1. The receptor was isolated from a girl aged 2 to 9 in good health. CDR3 coding DNA: TGTGCCAGCAGCGCCTGGGACAGGGGGGATGAAAAACTGTTTTTT. It translates to CASSAWDRGDEKLFF.